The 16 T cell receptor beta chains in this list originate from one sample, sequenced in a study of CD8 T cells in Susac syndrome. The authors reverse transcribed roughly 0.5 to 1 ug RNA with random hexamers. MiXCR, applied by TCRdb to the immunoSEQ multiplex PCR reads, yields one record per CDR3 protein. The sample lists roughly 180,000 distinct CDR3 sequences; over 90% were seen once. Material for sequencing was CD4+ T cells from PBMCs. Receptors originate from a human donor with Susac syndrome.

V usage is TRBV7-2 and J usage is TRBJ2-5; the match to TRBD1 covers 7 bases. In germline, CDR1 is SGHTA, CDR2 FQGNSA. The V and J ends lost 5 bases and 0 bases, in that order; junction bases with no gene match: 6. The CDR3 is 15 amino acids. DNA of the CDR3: TGTGCCAGCAGCACCCGGACAGGCGACCAAGAGACCCAGTACTTC. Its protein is CASSTRTGDQETQYF.

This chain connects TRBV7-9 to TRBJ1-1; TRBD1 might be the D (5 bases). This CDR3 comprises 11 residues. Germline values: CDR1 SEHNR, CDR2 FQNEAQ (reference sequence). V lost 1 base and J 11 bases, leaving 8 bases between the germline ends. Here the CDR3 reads CASSLGQRAFF. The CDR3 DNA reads TGTGCCAGCAGCTTAGGACAGAGGGCTTTCTTT.

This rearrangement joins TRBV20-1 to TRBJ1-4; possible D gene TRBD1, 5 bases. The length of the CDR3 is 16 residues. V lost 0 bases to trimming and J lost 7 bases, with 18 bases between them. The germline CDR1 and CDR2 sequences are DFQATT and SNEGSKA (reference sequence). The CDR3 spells CSARDMDRTTTEKLFF. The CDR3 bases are TGCAGTGCTAGAGATATGGATAGGACAACGACTGAAAAACTGTTTTTT.

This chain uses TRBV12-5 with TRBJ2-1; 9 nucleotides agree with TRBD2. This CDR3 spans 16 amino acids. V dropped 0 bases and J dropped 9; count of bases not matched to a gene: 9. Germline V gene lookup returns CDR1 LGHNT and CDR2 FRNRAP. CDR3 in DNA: TGTGCTAGTGGTTTGGTAGTTCAGCGGGAGGTTCGTGAGCAGTTCTTC. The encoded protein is CASGLVVQREVREQFF. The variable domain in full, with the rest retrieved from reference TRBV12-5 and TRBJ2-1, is DARVTQTPRHKVTEMGQEVTMRCQPILGHNTVFWYRQTMMQGLELLAYFRNRAPLDDSGMPKDRFSAEMPDATLATLKIQPSEPRDSAVYFCASGLVVQREVREQFFGPGTRLTVL.

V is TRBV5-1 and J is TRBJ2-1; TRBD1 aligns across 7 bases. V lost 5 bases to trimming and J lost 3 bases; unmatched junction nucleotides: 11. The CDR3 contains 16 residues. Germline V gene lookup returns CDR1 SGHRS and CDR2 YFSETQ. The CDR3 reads CASSYFGTDFYNEQFF. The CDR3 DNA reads TGCGCCAGCAGTTATTTCGGGACAGACTTCTACAATGAGCAGTTCTTC.

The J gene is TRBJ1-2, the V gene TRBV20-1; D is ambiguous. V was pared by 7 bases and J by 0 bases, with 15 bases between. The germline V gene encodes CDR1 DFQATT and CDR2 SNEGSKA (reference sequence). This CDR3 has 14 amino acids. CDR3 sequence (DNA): TGCAGTGTTGCTGGGCCCGGAACTAACTATGGCTACACCTTC. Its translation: CSVAGPGTNYGYTF.

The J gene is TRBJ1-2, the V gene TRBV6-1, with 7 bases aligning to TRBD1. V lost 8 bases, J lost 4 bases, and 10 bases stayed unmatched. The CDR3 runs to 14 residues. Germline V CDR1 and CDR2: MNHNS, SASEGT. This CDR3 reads CASVPQGRTYGYTF. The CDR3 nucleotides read TGTGCCAGCGTTCCACAGGGGCGCACCTATGGCTACACCTTC.

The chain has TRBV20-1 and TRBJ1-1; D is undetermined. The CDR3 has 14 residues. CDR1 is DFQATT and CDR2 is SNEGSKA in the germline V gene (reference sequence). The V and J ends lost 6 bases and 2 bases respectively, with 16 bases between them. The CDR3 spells CSARPTAGNTEAFF. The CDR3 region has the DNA TGCAGTGCCAGGCCTACGGCTGGCAACACTGAAGCTTTCTTT.

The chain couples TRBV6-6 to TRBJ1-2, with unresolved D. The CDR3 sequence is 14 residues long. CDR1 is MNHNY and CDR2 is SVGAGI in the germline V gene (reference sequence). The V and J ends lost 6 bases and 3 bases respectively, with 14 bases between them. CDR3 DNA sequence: TGTGCCAGCAGGGACGCCGACCAGGACTATGGCTACACCTTC. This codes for CASRDADQDYGYTF.

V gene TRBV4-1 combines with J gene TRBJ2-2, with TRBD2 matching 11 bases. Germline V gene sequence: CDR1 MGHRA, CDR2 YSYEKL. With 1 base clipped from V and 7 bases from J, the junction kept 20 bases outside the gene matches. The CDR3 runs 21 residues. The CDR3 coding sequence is TGCGCCAGCAGCCAAGTAGGTTCAGGGTATCGTCTAGCGGGAGGCGTCGGGGAGCTGTTTTTT. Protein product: CASSQVGSGYRLAGGVGELFF.

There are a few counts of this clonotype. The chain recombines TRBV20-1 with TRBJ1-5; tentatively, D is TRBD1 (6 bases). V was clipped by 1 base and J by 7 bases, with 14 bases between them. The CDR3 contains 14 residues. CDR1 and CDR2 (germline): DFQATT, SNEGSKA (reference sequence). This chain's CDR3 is CSARGEGGGQPQHF. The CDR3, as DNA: TGCAGTGCTAGAGGGGAAGGGGGAGGACAGCCCCAGCATTTT.

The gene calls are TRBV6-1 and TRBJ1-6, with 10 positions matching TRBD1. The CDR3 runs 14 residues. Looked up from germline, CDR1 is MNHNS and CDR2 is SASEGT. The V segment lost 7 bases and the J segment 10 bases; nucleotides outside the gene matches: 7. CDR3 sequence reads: CASTRTGGRSPLHF. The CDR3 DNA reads TGTGCCAGCACTAGGACAGGGGGGAGATCACCCCTCCACTTT.

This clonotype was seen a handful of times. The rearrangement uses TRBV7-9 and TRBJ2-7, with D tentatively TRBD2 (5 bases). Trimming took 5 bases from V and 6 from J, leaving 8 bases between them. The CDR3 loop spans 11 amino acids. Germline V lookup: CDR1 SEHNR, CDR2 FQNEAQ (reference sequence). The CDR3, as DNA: TGTGCCAGCAGCCCCGGGGTCGAGCAGTACTTC. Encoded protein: CASSPGVEQYF.

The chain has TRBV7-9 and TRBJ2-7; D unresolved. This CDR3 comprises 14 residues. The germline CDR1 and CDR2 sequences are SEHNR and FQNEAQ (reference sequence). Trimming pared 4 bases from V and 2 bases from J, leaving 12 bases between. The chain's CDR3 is CASSSRATPYEQYF. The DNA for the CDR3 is TGTGCCAGCAGCTCACGTGCTACCCCCTACGAGCAGTACTTC.

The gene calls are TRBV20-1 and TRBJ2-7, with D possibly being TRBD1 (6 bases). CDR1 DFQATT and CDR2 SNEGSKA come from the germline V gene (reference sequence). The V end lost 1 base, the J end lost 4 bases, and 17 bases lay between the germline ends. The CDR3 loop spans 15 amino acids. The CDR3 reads CSARARGQGIYEQYF. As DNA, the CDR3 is TGCAGTGCTAGAGCCAGAGGGCAGGGGATATACGAGCAGTACTTC.

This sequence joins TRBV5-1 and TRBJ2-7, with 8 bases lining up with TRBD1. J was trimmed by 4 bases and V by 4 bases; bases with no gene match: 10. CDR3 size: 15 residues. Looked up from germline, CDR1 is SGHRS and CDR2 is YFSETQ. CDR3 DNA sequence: TGCGCCAGCAGCCCAATCCTGGGACAGGCATACGAGCAGTACTTC. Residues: CASSPILGQAYEQYF.